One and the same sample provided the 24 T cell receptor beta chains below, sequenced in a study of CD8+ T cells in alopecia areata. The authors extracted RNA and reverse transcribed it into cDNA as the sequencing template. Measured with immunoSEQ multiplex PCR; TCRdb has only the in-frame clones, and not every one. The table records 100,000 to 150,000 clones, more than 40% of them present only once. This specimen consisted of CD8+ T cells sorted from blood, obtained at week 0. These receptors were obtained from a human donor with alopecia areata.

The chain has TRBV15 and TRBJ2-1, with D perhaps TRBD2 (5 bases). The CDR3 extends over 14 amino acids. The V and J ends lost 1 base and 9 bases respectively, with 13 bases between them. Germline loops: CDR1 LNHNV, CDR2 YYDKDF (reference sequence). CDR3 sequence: CATSRGSTGSEQFF. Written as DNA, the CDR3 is TGTGCCACCAGCAGAGGCTCGACGGGGAGTGAGCAGTTCTTC.

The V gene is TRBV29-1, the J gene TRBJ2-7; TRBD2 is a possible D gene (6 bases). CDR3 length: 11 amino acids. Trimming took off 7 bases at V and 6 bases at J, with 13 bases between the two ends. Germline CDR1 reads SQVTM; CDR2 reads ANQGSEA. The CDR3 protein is CSAWVEGEQYF. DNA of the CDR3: TGCAGCGCCTGGGTGGAGGGCGAGCAGTACTTC.

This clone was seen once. The CDR3 reads CASSSLPGGTDEQYF. CDR3 sequence (DNA): TGTGCCAGCAGCTCCCTCCCGGGGGGGACTGACGAGCAGTACTTC. The rearrangement uses TRBV7-3 and TRBJ2-7; 8 bases are shared with TRBD2. There are 15 residues in the CDR3. CDR1 is SGHTA and CDR2 is FQGTGA in the germline V gene. V shed 4 bases, J shed 5 bases, and the junction held 10 bases outside the gene matches. Full variable domain (missing parts from reference TRBV7-3 and TRBJ2-7): GAGVSQTPSNKVTEKGKYVELRCDPISGHTALYWYRQSLGQGPEFLIYFQGTGAADDSGLPNDRFFAVRPEGSVSTLKIQRTERGDSAVYLCASSSLPGGTDEQYFGPGTRLTVT.

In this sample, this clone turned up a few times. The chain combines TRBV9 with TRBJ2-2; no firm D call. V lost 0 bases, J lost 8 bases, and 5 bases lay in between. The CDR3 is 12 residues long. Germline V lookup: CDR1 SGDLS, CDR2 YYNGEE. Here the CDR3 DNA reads TGTGCCAGCAGCGTAGCTGGAGGGGAGCTGTTTTTT. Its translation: CASSVAGGELFF.

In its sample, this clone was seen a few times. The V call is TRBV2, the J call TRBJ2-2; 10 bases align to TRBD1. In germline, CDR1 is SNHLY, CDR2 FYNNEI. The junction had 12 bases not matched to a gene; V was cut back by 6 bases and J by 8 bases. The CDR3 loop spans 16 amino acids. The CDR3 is CASRDPGQGFLGELFF. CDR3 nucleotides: TGTGCCAGCAGAGATCCGGGACAGGGGTTTCTTGGGGAGCTGTTTTTT.

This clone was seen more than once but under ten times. The CDR3 sequence: CASSLEFSQANYGYTF. The CDR3 DNA is TGCGCCAGCAGCTTGGAGTTTTCACAGGCTAACTATGGCTACACCTTC. The rearrangement uses TRBV5-1 and TRBJ1-2, with D perhaps TRBD1 (5 bases). The CDR3 has 16 residues. Germline V lookup: CDR1 SGHRS, CDR2 YFSETQ. V was shortened by 0 bases and J by 0 bases, with 12 bases between the two germline ends.

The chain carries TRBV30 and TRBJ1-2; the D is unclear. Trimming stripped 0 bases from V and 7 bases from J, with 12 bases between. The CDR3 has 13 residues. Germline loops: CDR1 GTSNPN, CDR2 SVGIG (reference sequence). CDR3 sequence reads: CAWSVLSLGGYTF. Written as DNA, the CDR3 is TGTGCCTGGAGTGTACTATCCTTAGGTGGCTACACCTTC.

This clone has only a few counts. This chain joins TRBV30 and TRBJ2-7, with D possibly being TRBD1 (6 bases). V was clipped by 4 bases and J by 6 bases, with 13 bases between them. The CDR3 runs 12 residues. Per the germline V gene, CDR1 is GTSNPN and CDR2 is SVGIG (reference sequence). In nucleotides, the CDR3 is TGTGCCTGGATCACTGCAGGGGTCGAGCAGTACTTC. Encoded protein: CAWITAGVEQYF.

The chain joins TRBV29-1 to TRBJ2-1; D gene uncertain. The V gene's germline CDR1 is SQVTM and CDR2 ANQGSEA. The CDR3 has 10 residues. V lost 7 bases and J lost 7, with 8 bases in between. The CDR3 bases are TGCAGCGGGCGTGAGAATGAGCAGTTCTTC. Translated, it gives CSGRENEQFF.

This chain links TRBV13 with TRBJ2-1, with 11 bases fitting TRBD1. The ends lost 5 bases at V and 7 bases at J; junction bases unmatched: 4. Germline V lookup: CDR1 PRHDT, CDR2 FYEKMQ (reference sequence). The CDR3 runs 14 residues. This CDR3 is CASSGQGAENEQFF. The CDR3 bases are TGTGCCAGCAGCGGACAGGGGGCGGAAAATGAGCAGTTCTTC.

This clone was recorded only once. CDR3 sequence reads: CASSYVGVWETQYF. The DNA for the CDR3 is TGTGCCAGCAGTTATGTCGGGGTGTGGGAGACCCAGTACTTC. This chain links TRBV6-1 with TRBJ2-5, with TRBD2 as a possible D gene (5 bases). Deletions cut 5 bases from V and 5 bases from J, with 15 bases between. The CDR3 loop spans 14 amino acids. CDR1 is MNHNS and CDR2 is SASEGT in the germline V gene.

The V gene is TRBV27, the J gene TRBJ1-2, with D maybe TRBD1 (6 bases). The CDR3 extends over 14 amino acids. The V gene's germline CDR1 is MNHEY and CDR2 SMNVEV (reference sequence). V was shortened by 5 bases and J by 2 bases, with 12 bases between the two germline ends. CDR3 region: CASSLRTGNYGYTF. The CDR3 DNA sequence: TGTGCCAGCAGTCTTCGTACAGGGAACTATGGCTACACCTTC.

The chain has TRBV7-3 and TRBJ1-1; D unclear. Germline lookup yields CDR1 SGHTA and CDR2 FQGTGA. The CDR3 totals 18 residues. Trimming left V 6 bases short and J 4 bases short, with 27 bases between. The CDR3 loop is CASSLNPPHFEEGTEAFF. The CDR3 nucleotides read TGTGCCAGCAGTCTCAACCCCCCTCATTTTGAAGAAGGCACTGAAGCTTTCTTT.

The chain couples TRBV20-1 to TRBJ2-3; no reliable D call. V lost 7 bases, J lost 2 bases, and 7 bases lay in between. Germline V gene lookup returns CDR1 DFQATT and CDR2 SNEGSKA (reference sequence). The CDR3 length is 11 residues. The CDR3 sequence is CSGDTTDTQYF. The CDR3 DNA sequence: TGCAGTGGGGATACCACAGATACGCAGTATTTT.

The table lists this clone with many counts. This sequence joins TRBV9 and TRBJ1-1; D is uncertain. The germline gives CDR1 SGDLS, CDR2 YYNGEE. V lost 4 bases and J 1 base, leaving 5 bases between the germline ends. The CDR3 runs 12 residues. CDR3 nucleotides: TGTGCCAGCAGCCCGGAGAACACTGAAGCTTTCTTT. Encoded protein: CASSPENTEAFF.

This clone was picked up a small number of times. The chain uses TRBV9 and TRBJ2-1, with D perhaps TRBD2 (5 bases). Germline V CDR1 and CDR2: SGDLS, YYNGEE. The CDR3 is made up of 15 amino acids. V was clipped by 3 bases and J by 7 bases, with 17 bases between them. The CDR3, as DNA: TGTGCCAGCAGCGAGAGGGAAACCCTTGGGAATGAGCAGTTCTTC. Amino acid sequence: CASSERETLGNEQFF.

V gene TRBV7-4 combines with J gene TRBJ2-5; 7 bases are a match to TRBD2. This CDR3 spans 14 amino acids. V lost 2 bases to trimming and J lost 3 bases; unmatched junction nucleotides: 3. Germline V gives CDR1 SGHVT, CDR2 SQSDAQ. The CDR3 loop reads CASSLRLAEETQYF. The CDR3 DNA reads TGTGCCAGCAGCTTAAGACTAGCTGAAGAGACCCAGTACTTC.

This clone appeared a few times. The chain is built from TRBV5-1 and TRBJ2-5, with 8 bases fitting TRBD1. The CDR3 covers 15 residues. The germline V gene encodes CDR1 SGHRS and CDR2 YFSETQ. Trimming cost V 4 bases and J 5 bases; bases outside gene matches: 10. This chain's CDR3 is CASSPGTGGRETQYF. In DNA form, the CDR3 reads TGCGCCAGCAGCCCCGGGACAGGAGGAAGGGAGACCCAGTACTTC.

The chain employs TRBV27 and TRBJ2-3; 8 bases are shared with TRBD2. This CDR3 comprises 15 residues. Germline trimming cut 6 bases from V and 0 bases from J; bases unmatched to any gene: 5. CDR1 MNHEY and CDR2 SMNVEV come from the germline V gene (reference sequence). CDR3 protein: CASSWTSSSTDTQYF. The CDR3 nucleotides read TGTGCCAGCAGCTGGACTAGCTCCAGCACAGATACGCAGTATTTT.

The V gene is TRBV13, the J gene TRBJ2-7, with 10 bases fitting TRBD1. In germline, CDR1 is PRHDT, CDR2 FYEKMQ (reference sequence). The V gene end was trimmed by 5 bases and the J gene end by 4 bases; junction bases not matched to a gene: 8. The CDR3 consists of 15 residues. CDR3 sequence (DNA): TGTGCCAGCAGCGCCTACGGGACAGGGGATTACGAGCAGTACTTC. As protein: CASSAYGTGDYEQYF.

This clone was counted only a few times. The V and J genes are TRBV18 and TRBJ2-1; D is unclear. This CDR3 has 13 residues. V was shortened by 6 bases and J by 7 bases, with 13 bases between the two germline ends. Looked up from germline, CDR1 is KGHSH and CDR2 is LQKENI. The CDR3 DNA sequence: TGTGCCAGCTCGCCTGATGGGGATAATGAGCAGTTCTTC. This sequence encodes CASSPDGDNEQFF.

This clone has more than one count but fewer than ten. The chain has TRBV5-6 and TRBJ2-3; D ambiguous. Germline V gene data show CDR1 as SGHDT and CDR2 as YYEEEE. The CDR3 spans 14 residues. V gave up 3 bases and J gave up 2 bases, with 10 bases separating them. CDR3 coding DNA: TGTGCCAGCAGCTGGACGGCGCACACAGATACGCAGTATTTT. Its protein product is CASSWTAHTDTQYF.

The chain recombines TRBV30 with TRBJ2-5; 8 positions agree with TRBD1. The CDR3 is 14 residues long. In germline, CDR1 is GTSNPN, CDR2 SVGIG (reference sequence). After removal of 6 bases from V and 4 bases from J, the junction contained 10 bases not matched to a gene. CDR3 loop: CACDGQGSSETQYF. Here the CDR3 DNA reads TGTGCCTGCGATGGACAGGGAAGCTCAGAGACCCAGTACTTC.

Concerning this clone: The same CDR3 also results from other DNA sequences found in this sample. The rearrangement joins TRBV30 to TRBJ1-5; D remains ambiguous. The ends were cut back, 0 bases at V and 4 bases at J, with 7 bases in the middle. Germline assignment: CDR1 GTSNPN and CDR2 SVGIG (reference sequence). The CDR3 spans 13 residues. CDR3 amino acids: CAWSVQGNQPQHF. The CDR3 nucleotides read TGTGCCTGGAGTGTACAAGGGAATCAGCCCCAGCATTTT.